The text below deals with one TCR beta chain. The conserved final phenylalanine or tryptophan is absent from the CDR3, which likely points to a read error. Researchers amplified the TCR beta CDR3 regions from RNA transcripts. The TCR CDR3 was amplified in a first-round RT-PCR using the HTBI primer set. TCRdb reprocessed the multiplex PCR reads via MiXCR and lists one record per CDR3 protein. Of about 560,000 distinct CDR3 sequences listed, 40% to 55% are singletons. This entry comes from a study of T cells in Graves' hyperthyroidism and ophthalmopathy. Germline CDR1 and CDR2: SGHVS and FQNEAQ. V was cut by 8 bases and J by 7 bases, with 12 bases left in between. This CDR3 is 13 amino acids long.

This chain links TRBV7-8 with TRBJ1-6; tentatively, D is TRBD1 (6 bases). The sequenced sample was peripheral blood or thyroid tissue (not recorded which). This TCR was sampled from a woman under 30 with Graves' hyperthyroidism. CDR3 region: CASGRGSNSPLHS. For the CDR3, the DNA is TGTGCCAGCGGCAGGGGCTCGAATTCACCCCTCCACTCT.